Listed here are 9 T cell receptor beta chains from one sample, sequenced in a study of beta chain features in type 1 diabetes. What was sequenced were expressed TCRB transcripts, since all of the isolated RNA had been reverse transcribed. The protocol was immunoSEQ multiplex PCR, while the TCRdb copy is restricted to in-frame clones and leaves out a portion. Of 150,000 to 190,000 clones listed, under 9.5% are singletons. The sequencing input was central memory CD4+ T cells from blood. These receptor sequences come from a man between 18 and 35 years old in good health.

This clone was found a few times. CDR3 sequence (DNA): TGTGCCAGCAGGGAGACCGGGACAGGGGGCTTTGGCTACACCTTC. Its protein product is CASRETGTGGFGYTF. This chain joins TRBV5-6 and TRBJ1-2; TRBD1 agrees at 12 bases. The CDR3 has 15 residues. Germline V gene sequence: CDR1 SGHDT, CDR2 YYEEEE. V shed 5 bases, J shed 7 bases, and the junction held 9 bases outside the gene matches.

The CDR3 reads CAISEGGGGAGTDTQYF. CDR3 bases: TGTGCCATCAGTGAAGGTGGCGGGGGGGCAGGAACAGATACGCAGTATTTT. The chain has TRBV10-3 and TRBJ2-3; 9 bases fit TRBD2. Trimming cost V 3 bases and J 3 bases; bases outside gene matches: 10. Germline loops: CDR1 ENHRY, CDR2 SYGVKD. This CDR3 has 17 residues.

This clone was counted between two and nine times. This chain links TRBV27 with TRBJ1-5; D is perhaps TRBD1 (5 bases). CDR1 is MNHEY, CDR2 SMNVEV, per germline (reference sequence). This CDR3 is 15 amino acids long. V lost 5 bases to trimming and J lost 2 bases, with 13 bases between them. CDR3 in amino acids: CASSQGSGRNQPQHF. The CDR3, as DNA: TGTGCCAGCAGTCAGGGATCCGGGCGCAATCAGCCCCAGCATTTT.

CDR3 loop: CASQWLYEQYF. The CDR3 DNA sequence: TGTGCCAGTCAGTGGCTCTACGAGCAGTACTTC. The chain joins TRBV6-1 to TRBJ2-7; D gene ambiguous. The CDR3 consists of 11 residues. Between the trimmed V and J ends, which lost 9 bases and 3 bases, there was a span of 9 bases. Germline V gene sequence: CDR1 MNHNS, CDR2 SASEGT.

The CDR3 here is CASSEGGQGINEQFF. As DNA, the CDR3 is TGTGCCAGCAGTGAGGGGGGACAGGGGATAAATGAGCAGTTCTTC. The chain carries TRBV2 and TRBJ2-1; TRBD1 aligns across 10 bases. Germline CDR1 is SNHLY and CDR2 is FYNNEI. With V trimmed by 3 bases and J by 7 bases, 6 bases remained unmatched. This CDR3 contains 15 residues.

The chain uses TRBV2 and TRBJ2-1; 12 bases are a match to TRBD1. CDR3 length: 17 amino acids. The germline V gene has CDR1 SNHLY and CDR2 FYNNEI. V shed 5 bases, J shed 9 bases, and the junction held 14 bases outside the gene matches. CDR3: CASSSRRPGQGAIEQFF. CDR3 nucleotides: TGTGCCAGCAGTTCAAGACGCCCGGGACAGGGGGCGATTGAGCAGTTCTTC.

This clone was detected a few times. The V and J genes are TRBV6-5 and TRBJ1-5, with D possibly being TRBD1 (6 bases). Germline lookup yields CDR1 MNHEY and CDR2 SVGAGI. The CDR3 runs 16 residues. The V and J ends lost 4 bases and 4 bases respectively, with 17 bases between them. The CDR3 here is CASSSGQGGINQPQHF. In DNA, the CDR3 is TGTGCCAGCAGTTCTGGACAAGGGGGAATAAATCAGCCCCAGCATTTT.

V is TRBV2 and J is TRBJ1-2; D remains unclear. In germline, CDR1 is SNHLY, CDR2 FYNNEI. V shed 6 bases and J shed 4 bases, with 12 bases lying between them. The CDR3 spans 13 residues. The CDR3, as DNA: TGTGCCAGCAGGGTAGGACTGCCCTATGGCTACACCTTC. This translates into CASRVGLPYGYTF. The complete variable domain, with remaining parts taken from reference TRBV2 and TRBJ1-2, reads EPEVTQTPSHQVTQMGQEVILRCVPISNHLYFYWYRQILGQKVEFLVSFYNNEISEKSEIFDDQFSVERPDGSNFTLKIRSTKLEDSAMYFCASRVGLPYGYTFGSGTRLTVV.

The gene calls are TRBV6-4 and TRBJ1-5; 7 bases map to TRBD1. The CDR3 is 16 residues long. Losses at the gene ends were 7 bases for V and 6 bases for J; bases not matched to a gene: 15. Germline CDR1 MRHNA, CDR2 SNTAGT. The CDR3 spells CASTGDRAIPPQPQHF. Written as DNA, the CDR3 is TGTGCCAGCACCGGGGACAGAGCGATTCCCCCTCAGCCCCAGCATTTT.